This TCR beta chain was sequenced for a study of human T cells and chemical hapten exposure. Study-wide results and caveats: Significantly more large CDR3 similarity clusters were formed by expanded TCRs than by controls. Correlating positively with patch test score were the PT1 expanded TCR counts.

About this clonotype itself: Its target is unknown. One end of the junction fails to match germline, which may point to a read error.

The germline gives CDR1 SSHAT, CDR2 FNYEAQ (reference sequence). The CDR3 contains 14 residues. In the original workflow: Between about 23,224 and 700,000 TCRs appeared in each sample, and the median stood at roughly 95,000. Each CDR3 protein is one row after TCRdb ran MiXCR on the RACE reads. TCRdb, not the authors, supplied the V and J calls. Found here are fewer than 300,000 distinct CDR3 sequences, approximately 8.6% of them singletons; the top ten hold 2% to 2.5%. Indicated time point: pre-sensitization, week 0. As for treatment: therapeutic diphenylcyclopropenone sensitization with weekly scalp DPC. Total RNA was isolated from unfractionated whole blood.

Sample: whole blood, taken in connection with sensitization to the hapten diphenylcyclopropenone (DPC). The clonotype comes from a woman in her thirties or forties with alopecia areata. Some clones in this sample may be carry-over from other donors' samples. The gene calls are TRBV7-7 and TRBJ2-1, with a possible D match to TRBD2 (6 bases). The CDR3 nucleotides are TGTGCTAGCAGCTTGAATAGCGGTGTGAATGAGCAGTTCTTC. Residues: CASSLNSGVNEQFF.